The clone carrying this TCR beta chain was counted many times. This entry is derived from a study of T-cell reconstitution after alpha-beta-depleted transplantation in children. Unique molecular identifiers tagged the TCRbeta library. MiXCR was run by TCRdb on the PCR reads, yielding one entry per CDR3 protein. The sample has about 260,000 distinct CDR3 sequences, 7.5% to 9.5% seen once. Material: PBMCs, mostly from graft donor cells, obtained 180 days after TCRalphabeta/CD19-depleted stem cell transplant. The clonotype comes from a male patient younger than 18 who had a stem cell transplant for acute lymphoblastic leukemia, so the T cells may come from the graft donor.

CDR3 nucleotide sequence: TGTGCCAGCAGCGTAAGCCCAATTGAGGCGGATACAGATACGCAGTATTTT. Amino acids: CASSVSPIEADTDTQYF. V is TRBV9 and J is TRBJ2-3, with D unclear. The V end was cut by 1 base, the J end by 3 bases, with 18 bases between. CDR3 size: 17 residues. Germline CDR1 reads SGDLS; CDR2 reads YYNGEE.